These 8 T cell receptor beta chains came from one sample sequenced in a study of blood T cell repertoires in COVID-19. Generated by immunoSEQ multiplex PCR, the TCRdb table keeps only in-frame clones and is missing some. The repertoire holds 60,000 to 85,000 clones, approximately 84% seen once, with 12% in the top ten. Sequencing was done on a sample of peripheral blood. These receptors all come from a human donor in a cohort sampled during active COVID-19.

The chain carries TRBV7-2 and TRBJ2-7; 8 bases line up with TRBD1. The V gene's germline CDR1 is SGHTA and CDR2 FQGNSA. The CDR3 sequence is 15 residues long. The V segment lost 4 bases and the J segment 4 bases; nucleotides outside the gene matches: 9. The CDR3 region is CASSSRTGPGYEQYF. CDR3 coding DNA: TGTGCCAGCAGCTCGAGGACAGGGCCTGGGTACGAGCAGTACTTC. Full variable domain (missing parts from reference TRBV7-2 and TRBJ2-7): GAGVSQSPSNKVTEKGKDVELRCDPISGHTALYWYRQSLGQGLEFLIYFQGNSAPDKSGLPSDRFSAERTGGSVSTLTIQRTQQEDSAVYLCASSSRTGPGYEQYFGPGTRLTVT.

The rearrangement joins TRBV7-2 to TRBJ2-5; no firm D call. The CDR3 contains 15 residues. CDR1 is SGHTA and CDR2 is FQGNSA in the germline V gene. V gave up 1 base and J gave up 5 bases, with 14 bases separating them. CDR3 nucleotide sequence: TGTGCCAGCAGCTTAGAATGGATGAGGTTCGAGACCCAGTACTTC. Protein sequence: CASSLEWMRFETQYF.

The rearrangement links TRBV5-1 to TRBJ2-1; TRBD2 matches at 10 bases. The CDR3 has 17 residues. V trimming: 2 bases; J trimming: 0 bases; junction bases outside the gene matches: 5. Germline CDR1 SGHRS, CDR2 YFSETQ. The CDR3 loop reads CASSFRSGGLSYNEQFF. The CDR3 DNA reads TGCGCCAGCAGCTTCCGTAGCGGGGGGCTCTCCTACAATGAGCAGTTCTTC.

The CDR3 loop reads CASSEQGAFYGYTF. The CDR3 DNA reads as TGTGCCAGCAGTGAACAGGGGGCCTTCTATGGCTACACCTTC. The rearrangement joins TRBV6-1 to TRBJ1-2; 8 nucleotides align to TRBD1. The length of the CDR3 is 14 residues. Losses at the gene ends were 2 bases for V and 4 bases for J; bases not matched to a gene: 3. CDR1 and CDR2 (germline): MNHNS, SASEGT.

The chain carries TRBV19 and TRBJ1-2; D remains ambiguous. CDR1 and CDR2 from the germline V gene are LNHDA and SQIVND (reference sequence). The CDR3 runs to 12 residues. Trimming took 4 bases from V and 2 from J, leaving 5 bases between them. The CDR3 nucleotides are TGTGCCAGTAGTACCCTCAACTATGGCTACACCTTC. This encodes CASSTLNYGYTF.

V is TRBV5-4 and J is TRBJ2-3; 9 nucleotides agree with TRBD2. V trimming: 0 bases; J trimming: 1 base; junction bases outside the gene matches: 0. Germline V gives CDR1 SGHNT, CDR2 YYREEE (reference sequence). The CDR3 is made up of 15 amino acids. The CDR3, as DNA: TGTGCCAGCAGCTTGGAGCGGGGGGGCACAGATACGCAGTATTTT. It codes for CASSLERGGTDTQYF.

V and J are TRBV2 and TRBJ1-3, with D possibly matching TRBD1 (6 bases). Germline V gene lookup returns CDR1 SNHLY and CDR2 FYNNEI. The CDR3 has 14 residues. The V end lost 5 bases, the J end lost 0 bases, and 8 bases lay between the germline ends. CDR3 DNA sequence: TGTGCCAGCAGTCCAGGGGACTCTGGAAACACCATATATTTT. Protein: CASSPGDSGNTIYF.

This chain links TRBV2 with TRBJ1-5; D is undetermined. The CDR3 is made up of 17 amino acids. CDR1 is SNHLY and CDR2 is FYNNEI in the germline V gene. Trimming took 0 bases from V and 0 from J, leaving 12 bases between them. CDR3 nucleotide sequence: TGTGCCAGCAGTGAAGCGCCCCCCAGGTATAGCAATCAGCCCCAGCATTTT. The encoded protein is CASSEAPPRYSNQPQHF.